What follows are 15 T cell receptor beta chains derived from one specimen sequenced in a study of blood T cells in healthy people across ages. The authors ran a second PCR of roughly 7 to 11 cycles using a sample-barcoded 5' primer and a J-beta primer mix. TCRdb reprocessed the 5' RACE reads via MiXCR and lists one record per CDR3 protein. The table includes 850,000 to 1,300,000 distinct CDR3 sequences, over 35% detected once. The sequencing input was blood. The source is a woman between 55 and 75 years old in good health.

V gene TRBV25-1 combines with J gene TRBJ2-3; TRBD1 matches 8 bases. V was pared by 3 bases and J by 2 bases, with 7 bases of the junction left unmatched. The CDR3 sequence is 16 residues long. Germline assignment: CDR1 MGHDK and CDR2 SYGVNS. In DNA, the CDR3 is TGTGCCAGCAGTGAGGGGGGACAGGCGTACACAGATACGCAGTATTTT. The encoded protein is CASSEGGQAYTDTQYF.

This clonotype was seen a handful of times. This chain uses TRBV6-6 with TRBJ2-4, with 7 nucleotides matching TRBD2. Losses at the gene ends were 6 bases for V and 4 bases for J; bases not matched to a gene: 9. Germline CDR1 is MNHNY and CDR2 is SVGAGI (reference sequence). The CDR3 spans 15 residues. The DNA of the CDR3 is TGTGCCAGCAGCTCTGTAGCGGGCCAAAAAAACATTCAGTACTTC. Its translation is CASSSVAGQKNIQYF.

The V call is TRBV5-1, the J call TRBJ2-3, with D possibly matching TRBD2 (6 bases). V was shortened by 0 bases and J by 6 bases, with 17 bases between the two germline ends. The germline V gene encodes CDR1 SGHRS and CDR2 YFSETQ. This CDR3 has 16 residues. The CDR3 DNA is TGCGCCAGCAGCTTGGCCCGTAGCGGAGTCAGCGATACGCAGTATTTT. Its translation is CASSLARSGVSDTQYF.

The genes are TRBV6-6 and TRBJ2-3; TRBD2 agrees at 8 bases. Germline V gene lookup returns CDR1 MNHNY and CDR2 SVGAGI (reference sequence). The ends lost 9 bases at V and 4 bases at J; junction bases unmatched: 6. This CDR3 spans 13 amino acids. The CDR3, as DNA: TGTGCCAGTAAACCGGGAGGGGCAGATACGCAGTATTTT. This translates into CASKPGGADTQYF.

The V and J genes are TRBV9 and TRBJ2-1, with 9 positions matching TRBD1. Germline values: CDR1 SGDLS, CDR2 YYNGEE. The V gene end was trimmed by 1 base and the J gene end by 7 bases; junction bases not matched to a gene: 3. CDR3 length equals 14 residues. CDR3 loop: CASSVLQGANEQFF. The CDR3 DNA is TGTGCCAGCAGCGTACTACAGGGGGCAAATGAGCAGTTCTTC.

This clonotype was seen a handful of times. The chain has TRBV5-4 and TRBJ2-5; a possible D gene is TRBD1 (5 bases). The V end was cut by 0 bases, the J end by 2 bases, with 8 bases between. Germline V gene lookup returns CDR1 SGHNT and CDR2 YYREEE (reference sequence). The CDR3 loop spans 14 amino acids. The CDR3 spells CASSLADRQETQYF. The CDR3 DNA reads as TGTGCCAGCAGCTTGGCCGACAGACAAGAGACCCAGTACTTC.

The table lists this clonotype with a few counts. This chain uses TRBV5-4 with TRBJ2-7; perhaps TRBD1 as D (5 bases). This CDR3 has 15 amino acids. Germline-derived CDR1 and CDR2 are SGHNT and YYREEE (reference sequence). The V end was cut by 2 bases, the J end by 6 bases, with 18 bases between. CDR3 nucleotides: TGTGCCAGCAGCTTTAGGGGCTTTCGGACGGGCGAGCAGTACTTC. This gives the protein CASSFRGFRTGEQYF.

The chain combines TRBV29-1 with TRBJ2-7; no firm D call. This CDR3 region has 11 residues. Germline CDR1 and CDR2: SQVTM and ANQGSEA. The V and J ends lost 6 bases and 7 bases respectively, with 13 bases between them. CDR3 coding DNA: TGCAGCGTCCGGTTCTTTGGAGAGCAGTACTTC. It specifies CSVRFFGEQYF.

The V gene is TRBV18, the J gene TRBJ2-7; maybe TRBD1 (6 bases). Trimming removed 3 bases from V and 4 bases from J, with 13 bases in between. This CDR3 has 14 amino acids. Germline loops: CDR1 KGHSH, CDR2 LQKENI. CDR3 sequence reads: CASSPTGQAYEQYF. DNA of the CDR3: TGTGCCAGCTCACCCACAGGGCAGGCGTACGAGCAGTACTTC. Full variable domain (outside the CDR3, taken from reference TRBV18 and TRBJ2-7): NAGVMQNPRHLVRRRGQEARLRCSPMKGHSHVYWYRQLPEEGLKFMVYLQKENIIDESGMPKERFSAEFPKEGPSILRIQQVVRGDSAAYFCASSPTGQAYEQYFGPGTRLTVT.

CDR3 coding DNA: TGCAGTGCTAGAGGGCACCAAAGGGTCTCAGGGGCCACTGAAGCTTTCTTT. Protein sequence: CSARGHQRVSGATEAFF. The rearrangement joins TRBV20-1 to TRBJ1-1; tentatively, D is TRBD1 (6 bases). Germline CDR1 is DFQATT and CDR2 is SNEGSKA (reference sequence). With 1 base removed from V and 4 bases from J, the gap between germline ends came to 22 bases. There are 17 residues in the CDR3.

This clonotype occurred a few times. The chain has TRBV7-2 and TRBJ1-2; D call uncertain. Deletions cut 2 bases from V and 1 base from J, with 11 bases between. The germline CDR1 and CDR2 sequences are SGHTA and FQGNSA. The CDR3 consists of 15 residues. As DNA, the CDR3 is TGTGCCAGCAGCTTACCGGACCGATTTAACTATGGCTACACCTTC. Translating it yields CASSLPDRFNYGYTF.

J is TRBJ2-5 and V is TRBV12-3 or TRBV12-4; no reliable D call. Trimming pared 5 bases from V and 6 bases from J, leaving 13 bases between. The CDR3 loop spans 13 amino acids. The CDR3 region has the DNA TGTGCCAGCAGTCCCCCTAGGATACAGACCCAGTACTTC. As protein: CASSPPRIQTQYF.

The chain couples TRBV30 to TRBJ2-1; D call uncertain. The J call may be incorrect, as the DNA end agrees better with TRBJ2-7. Looked up from germline, CDR1 is GTSNPN and CDR2 is SVGIG (reference sequence). The CDR3 contains 10 residues. CDR3 nucleotides: TGTGCCTGGAGTAGGGATGAGCAGTACTTC. The encoded protein is CAWSRDEQYF.

This clonotype occurred a few times. This sequence joins TRBV20-1 and TRBJ2-5; D is uncertain. V dropped 3 bases and J dropped 11 bases, with 10 bases sitting between them. CDR1 and CDR2 (germline): DFQATT, SNEGSKA (reference sequence). CDR3 size: 10 residues. The CDR3 here is CSASRLEQYF. The CDR3 coding sequence is TGCAGTGCTAGTAGACTCGAACAGTACTTC.

Here the CDR3 DNA reads TGCAGCGTTGAGCAGGACAGAGGCACAGATACGCAGTATTTT. Residues: CSVEQDRGTDTQYF. The chain is built from TRBV29-1 and TRBJ2-3; D is perhaps TRBD1 (6 bases). The germline CDR1 and CDR2 sequences are SQVTM and ANQGSEA. Trimming stripped 3 bases from V and 1 base from J, with 11 bases between. This CDR3 is 14 amino acids long.